A single sample is the source of the 25 T cell receptor beta chains below, sequenced in a study of monozygotic twins with inflammatory bowel disease. Reanalyzing the 5' RACE reads, TCRdb keeps one entry per CDR3 protein, without DNA. The repertoire table contains just over 300,000 distinct CDR3 sequences. Sequenced input: blood. The source is a human donor with ulcerative colitis or Crohn's disease, or a healthy co-twin of an affected twin (not recorded which).

The chain recombines TRBV6-1 with TRBJ2-2; there is no DNA to check the TCRdb D call of TRBD2. The CDR3 loop spans 12 amino acids. CDR1 is MNHNS and CDR2 is SASEGT in the germline V gene. This CDR3 reads CASSYTGPELFF.

The chain combines TRBV5-1 with TRBJ1-2; TCRdb selects TRBD1, and the lack of DNA leaves this call unchecked. The germline V gene has CDR1 SGHRS and CDR2 YFSETQ. The CDR3 is 16 amino acids. The CDR3 loop reads CASSLTGQGSHYGYTF.

The rearrangement uses TRBV6-1 and TRBJ1-5; TCRdb gives TRBD1 as the D gene, but with no DNA this cannot be confirmed. CDR1 and CDR2 from the germline V gene are MNHNS and SASEGT. The CDR3 consists of 16 residues. The CDR3 protein is CASSPENRGRNQPQHF.

CDR3 protein: CSARISTDTQYF. The chain links TRBV20-1 to TRBJ2-3. This CDR3 region has 12 residues. Germline V gene data show CDR1 as DFQATT and CDR2 as SNEGSKA (reference sequence).

The rearrangement uses TRBV11-2 and TRBJ2-5; TCRdb picks TRBD1, but there is no DNA to check that call. This CDR3 has 13 amino acids. Germline loops: CDR1 SGHAT, CDR2 FQNNGV. The CDR3 reads CASSLDARETQYF. Based on the CDR3 plus reference TRBV11-2 and TRBJ2-5, the full variable domain is EAGVAQSPRYKIIEKRQSVAFWCNPISGHATLYWYQQILGQGPKLLIQFQNNGVVDDSQLPKDRFSAERLKGVDSTLKIQPAKLEDSAVYLCASSLDARETQYFGPGTRLLVL.

The chain joins TRBV11-2 to TRBJ2-2; without DNA, the TCRdb call of TRBD2 cannot be checked. This CDR3 has 18 residues. Germline CDR1 and CDR2: SGHAT and FQNNGV. The chain's CDR3 is CASSSKLAGAANTGELFF.

V is TRBV12-3 or TRBV12-4 and J is TRBJ2-1. This CDR3 has 13 residues. CDR3: CASSLEEYNEQFF.

This rearrangement joins TRBV4-2 to TRBJ1-1. CDR1 and CDR2 (germline): LGHNA, YNFKEQ. This CDR3 is 16 amino acids long. The CDR3 sequence: CASSHYVGTGDLEAFF.

The chain uses TRBV4-3 and TRBJ1-5; TCRdb indicates TRBD1, and absent DNA this call remains unverified. The CDR3 is 15 residues long. The germline V gene has CDR1 LGHNA and CDR2 YSLEER. The CDR3 spells CASSQERGSNQPQHF.

V gene TRBV7-2 combines with J gene TRBJ1-1. CDR1 is SGHTA, CDR2 FQGNSA, per germline. CDR3 size: 13 residues. The CDR3 sequence is CASSLEVMREAFF.

The CDR3 region is CAWSTYRTSGRGETQYF. V usage is TRBV30 and J usage is TRBJ2-5; TCRdb's D call of TRBD2 is untestable without DNA. This CDR3 comprises 17 residues. CDR1 is GTSNPN and CDR2 is SVGIG in the germline V gene (reference sequence).

The V gene is TRBV9, the J gene TRBJ2-7; TCRdb reports TRBD2, a call that lacks DNA to check it against. The CDR3 consists of 16 residues. Per the germline V gene, CDR1 is SGDLS and CDR2 is YYNGEE. The CDR3 sequence: CASSSGLAGGSYEQYF.

This chain links TRBV6-5 with TRBJ1-1. This CDR3 region has 14 residues. The V gene's germline CDR1 is MNHEY and CDR2 SVGAGI. The CDR3 reads CASSYPGKNTEAFF.

This rearrangement joins TRBV6-1 to TRBJ1-5; TCRdb's D call of TRBD1 is untestable without DNA. CDR1 is MNHNS and CDR2 is SASEGT in the germline V gene. This CDR3 is built from 14 residues. The CDR3 loop reads CASRDRGLNQPQHF.

The chain uses TRBV6-2 or TRBV6-3 and TRBJ2-3; the D gene TCRdb calls, TRBD1, cannot be checked with no DNA. The CDR3 is made up of 17 amino acids. The germline V gene encodes CDR1 MNHEY and CDR2 SVGEGT. Here the CDR3 reads CASSYIRGAIGTDTQYF.

The chain couples TRBV20-1 to TRBJ1-2. Germline-derived CDR1 and CDR2 are DFQATT and SNEGSKA (reference sequence). This CDR3 has 12 residues. CDR3 in amino acids: CSCYHGGWGYTF.

The chain links TRBV5-1 to TRBJ1-5; TCRdb gives TRBD1 as the D gene, but with no DNA this cannot be confirmed. Germline V gene data show CDR1 as SGHRS and CDR2 as YFSETQ. The length of the CDR3 is 15 residues. Here the CDR3 reads CASSLDTGNNQPQHF.

The rearrangement joins TRBV5-1 to TRBJ2-1; TCRdb calls TRBD2, which cannot be checked without DNA. Per germline, CDR1 SGHRS and CDR2 YFSETQ. There are 16 residues in the CDR3. CDR3 amino acids: CASSLAGSGIYNEQFF.

The chain carries TRBV30 and TRBJ2-2; TCRdb reports TRBD1, a call that lacks DNA to check it against. Germline V gene data show CDR1 as GTSNPN and CDR2 as SVGIG (reference sequence). The CDR3 loop spans 14 amino acids. The CDR3 region is CAWSKTGMTGELFF.

Here the CDR3 reads CSARDLGQVSNEQYF. The chain carries TRBV20-1 and TRBJ2-7; as DNA is missing, the TRBD1 call by TCRdb cannot be tested. The V gene's germline CDR1 is DFQATT and CDR2 SNEGSKA (reference sequence). The CDR3 runs 15 residues.

The rearrangement links TRBV18 to TRBJ2-7. The CDR3 totals 13 residues. From germline, CDR1 is KGHSH and CDR2 LQKENI. The chain's CDR3 is CASSPVGVHEQYF.

The genes are TRBV27 and TRBJ2-3; as DNA is missing, the TRBD1 call by TCRdb cannot be tested. Germline CDR1 MNHEY, CDR2 SMNVEV (reference sequence). The CDR3 runs to 15 residues. The CDR3 here is CASSFRQGDTDTQYF.

The chain's CDR3 is CSAIIAVLSTYEQYF. The rearrangement joins TRBV20-1 to TRBJ2-7; TCRdb's D call of TRBD2 is untestable without DNA. Per the germline V gene, CDR1 is DFQATT and CDR2 is SNEGSKA (reference sequence). The CDR3 runs to 15 residues.

The chain uses TRBV5-1 and TRBJ2-7; with no DNA, the TCRdb D assignment of TRBD1 cannot be verified. This CDR3 comprises 15 residues. The germline CDR1 and CDR2 sequences are SGHRS and YFSETQ. This CDR3 is CASSLGVGQDYEQYF.

The rearrangement links TRBV6-2 or TRBV6-3 to TRBJ2-3; absent DNA, TCRdb's TRBD1 call cannot be checked. CDR3 size: 16 residues. The germline V gene encodes CDR1 MNHEY and CDR2 SVGEGT. The CDR3 loop reads CASSYADRDLTDTQYF.